This T cell receptor beta chain derives from a study of shared clonotypes between healthy human individuals (TCRdb year 2020). For context, the study as a whole: The cohort included a few men and a couple of women between 18 and 49 years of age. Different laboratories and diverse techniques were used to prepare libraries and sequence TCR repertoires, to increase sequencing depth and limit assay-specific biases. Per donor, leukapheresis produced somewhere between about 0.94 and 9.5 billion PBMCs. To estimate repertoire size and how much clonotypes are shared between individuals, the study performed deep sequencing of blood TCR repertoires from a few healthy adults.

CDR1 is given as MNHEY and CDR2 as SMNVEV, both from the germline V gene (reference sequence). The CDR3 contains 17 residues, cysteine and phenylalanine counted. Solely the CDR3 DNA is kept, with 51 bases framed from the first base. Germline trimming: 3 bases from V, 3 bases from J; junction bases outside gene matches: 12. Worth noting for this clone: This receptor's antigen is unknown. Within one base of it there is no much larger clone, and no base qualities were kept.

TCR CDR3 regions were amplified from genomic DNA by multiplex PCR using the deep immunoSEQ assay. Genomic DNA extracted from each cell subset was distributed evenly over all wells of several immunoSEQ 96-well plates, and each plate served as one replicate. For unsorted PBMC, about 300 ng of genomic DNA, equivalent to around 30,000 T cell genomes, went into each replicate PCR. Ten immunoSEQ deep assay plates were used to sequence the unsorted PBMC genomic DNA. Purified libraries were quantified with a Qubit 3.0 fluorometer, sized on a Bioanalyzer 2100, and re-quantified with the KAPA Library Quantification kit. Every immunoSEQ 96-well plate was sequenced on a dedicated single-read 150-cycle Illumina NextSeq 550 flow cell. The authors' analysis ran thus. Because only junctional sequences without quality scores were contained in the immunoSEQ output, filtering matching that applied to full-length reads could not be performed. Sequences were annotated with PyIR, a Python wrapper for IgBLAST v1.9, using IMGT germline references to assign V/J genes and CDR3. Any read was removed if the V/J assignment was weak (E-value above 1e-6), the CDR3 was missing, or the read contained stop codons, out-of-frame junctions, or ambiguous translated residues. V3J clonotypes were defined by identical inferred V gene, J gene, and CDR3 amino acid sequence. Percentage overlap between repertoires was calculated by dividing the number of shared unique clonotypes by the size of the smaller repertoire. Three approaches were used to assess repertoire richness: RTK rarefaction, the Chao1 estimator, and Recon v2.1 estimates of unobserved clonotypes. In its TCRdb copy, this immuneACCESS table keeps in-frame sequences only and misses some clones. Where compared with another copy, unresolved V genes explain less than half of these, and the others have no known cause. Clone size and V and J calls were adopted from that table, with D and trimming inferred from the DNA. This sample is represented by hundreds of thousands of clones; around 76% of them were singletons. The top ten constitute more than 10% of the sample.

The paper's findings and limits, for the study overall: Sampling was limited to blood, and TCR repertoires in tissue likely differ from TCR repertoires in blood. Based on pairwise subsampling, the degree of clonotype sharing among donors was expected to be affected by sequencing depth. Because the study included only a small number of donors, the genetic and exposure-history diversity represented was limited.

The donors were healthy, HIV-negative adults with no recently reported acute infections or vaccinations. Every donor was a Caucasian adult residing in Nashville, Tennessee, USA. For unsorted samples, around 90 million PBMCs were counted, and genomic DNA was extracted using the QIAamp DNA Blood Mini kit. After blood collection by leukapheresis, PBMCs were isolated using Ficoll-Histopaque density gradient centrifugation and then cryopreserved in the vapor phase of liquid nitrogen. The receptor was derived from a woman aged 35 to 49 in good health. Some clones in this sample may be carry-over from other donors' samples. Sequenced material: PBMCs. This chain joins TRBV27 to TRBJ1-1, with TRBD1 identical over 8 junction bases. CDR3 reads: CASSFQGTGRIDTEAFF. In nucleotides, the sequence is TGTGCCAGCAGTTTCCAAGGGACAGGCAGGATAGACACTGAAGCTTTCTTT.